The source of this TCR beta chain is a study of cytomegalovirus exposure and HLA in healthy donors. Findings of the study overall: An analysis that was carried out later associated approximately 15,000 TCR beta sequences with HLA alleles at 0.05 false discovery rate.

PCR primers comprised 60 Vbeta and 13 Jbeta primers. Sequencing used immunoSEQ multiplex PCR; TCRdb keeps in-frame clones, though not all of them. In the table there are 100,000 to 120,000 clones, around 75% of which are singletons. The length of the CDR3 is 13 residues. V was shortened by 4 bases and J by 2 bases, with 12 bases between the two germline ends. CDR1 is SQVTM and CDR2 is ANQGSEA in the germline V gene. Worth noting for this clone: Its antigen is not identified.

The V and J genes are TRBV29-1 and TRBJ2-7; D might be TRBD2 (6 bases). Sequenced material: PBMCs. This TCR was sampled from a man between 35 and 55 years old in good health and CMV-seronegative. As DNA, the CDR3 is TGCAGCGTTGGGGGGGTTAATCCCTACGAGCAGTACTTC. Amino acid sequence: CSVGGVNPYEQYF.